A selection of T cell receptor beta chains follows, all from one sample in a study of T cell responses to AZD1222 COVID-19 vaccine. The data were produced by immunoSEQ multiplex PCR, yet TCRdb's version contains in-frame clones alone and is incomplete. The sample holds tens of thousands of clones, 85% to 95% seen once. Sequencing used peripheral blood, obtained on day 0 of AZD1222 vaccination. The receptors shown here come from an adult in good health. The CDR3 runs from the conserved cysteine through the conserved F or W. D genes are given only for firm matches. Expanded clones are given a class, and other clones once, few, many or no size at all.

clone_size,j_call,v_call,d_call,cdr3_aa,cdr3_nt
.,TRBJ2-7,TRBV7-2,TRBD1,CASGADRVAFSYEQYF,TGTGCCAGCGGGGCCGACAGGGTAGCTTTTTCTTACGAGCAGTACTTC
.,TRBJ1-3,TRBV10-3,.,CAISDSGNTIYF,TGTGCCATCAGCGACTCTGGAAACACCATATATTTT
.,TRBJ2-7,TRBV5-6,TRBD2,CASSLGLAGVFYEQYF,TGTGCCAGCAGCTTGGGGCTAGCGGGGGTTTTCTACGAGCAGTACTTC
.,TRBJ2-3,TRBV4-1,TRBD2,CASSQTPSGGTDTQYF,TGCGCCAGCAGCCAAACACCTAGCGGGGGAACAGATACGCAGTATTTT
once,TRBJ2-2,TRBV13,.,CASSLGDKYTGELFF,TGTGCCAGCAGCTTAGGAGACAAATACACCGGGGAGCTGTTTTTT
.,TRBJ1-6,TRBV5-6,TRBD1,CASSTGDFNSPLHF,TGTGCCAGCAGCACAGGGGACTTTAATTCACCCCTCCACTTT
.,TRBJ1-6,TRBV5-4,TRBD1,CASSSRGQGHNSPLHF,TGTGCCAGCAGCTCGAGAGGACAGGGACATAATTCACCCCTCCACTTT
.,TRBJ2-5,TRBV3-1/TRBV3-2,TRBD2,CASSQRGGETQYF,TGTGCCAGCAGCCAGCGGGGGGGAGAGACCCAGTACTTC
.,TRBJ1-5,TRBV6-1,.,CASSDRQSTGQPQHF,TGTGCCAGCAGTGATCGGCAGTCCACGGGCCAGCCCCAGCATTTT
once,TRBJ2-5,TRBV20-1,TRBD2,CSASPASGGPRETQYF,TGCAGTGCTAGTCCGGCTAGCGGGGGACCACGGGAGACCCAGTACTTC
.,TRBJ2-3,TRBV6-6,.,CASSYSGGRGDTQYF,TGTGCCAGCAGTTACTCAGGTGGCCGGGGAGATACGCAGTATTTT
.,TRBJ2-3,TRBV7-9,TRBD2,CASPSGASTDTQYF,TGTGCCTCCCCGAGCGGGGCTAGCACAGATACGCAGTATTTT
.,TRBJ2-5,TRBV4-1,.,CASSQALVVGTQYF,TGCGCCAGCAGCCAAGCGCTCGTAGTGGGGACCCAGTACTTC
.,TRBJ2-7,TRBV10-3,.,CATTGLGEQYF,TGTGCCACCACAGGCTTAGGCGAGCAGTACTTC
.,TRBJ2-7,TRBV19,TRBD2,CASSTLGGSGEQYF,TGTGCCAGTAGTACCCTGGGAGGGTCGGGCGAGCAGTACTTC
.,TRBJ2-7,TRBV3-1/TRBV3-2,.,CASSRTGLSYEQYF,TGTGCCAGCAGCCGAACGGGCCTTAGCTACGAGCAGTACTTC
once,TRBJ1-4,TRBV7-2,TRBD1,CASSPQRQGGEKLFF,TGTGCCAGCAGCCCACAACGACAGGGAGGTGAAAAACTGTTTTTT
.,TRBJ2-3,TRBV7-6,.,CASSLHPAGSSTDTQYF,TGTGCCAGCAGCTTACACCCAGCGGGCAGTAGCACAGATACGCAGTATTTT
.,TRBJ2-7,TRBV29-1,TRBD2,CSVGEPGLAFHEQYF,TGCAGCGTTGGTGAACCGGGACTAGCATTCCACGAGCAGTACTTC
.,TRBJ2-7,TRBV6-1,.,CASSETYEQYF,TGTGCCAGCAGTGAAACCTACGAGCAGTACTTC
.,TRBJ2-1,TRBV24-1,.,CATSDGEEQFF,TGTGCCACCAGTGACGGTGAGGAGCAGTTCTTC
.,TRBJ2-2,TRBV28,TRBD1,CASGGQGFGSGELFF,TGTGCCAGCGGAGGACAGGGATTTGGCTCCGGGGAGCTGTTTTTT
.,TRBJ1-1,TRBV5-1,TRBD1,CASGWDRNTEAFF,TGCGCCAGCGGATGGGACAGGAACACTGAAGCTTTCTTT
.,TRBJ2-1,TRBV4-1,.,CASSQVLNFLGKGNEQFF,TGCGCCAGCAGCCAAGTTCTAAACTTTCTAGGAAAGGGCAATGAGCAGTTCTTC
.,TRBJ2-7,TRBV5-1,.,CASSRAQGEGYEQYF,TGCGCCAGCAGCCGGGCCCAGGGAGAGGGCTACGAGCAGTACTTC
once,TRBJ1-1,TRBV5-4,TRBD1,CASSFLPGQGGKEAFF,TGTGCCAGCAGCTTTTTACCGGGACAGGGGGGTAAGGAGGCTTTCTTT
once,TRBJ2-5,TRBV11-3,TRBD1,CASSLRTGQETQYF,TGTGCCAGCAGCTTACGGACAGGGCAGGAGACCCAGTACTTC
.,TRBJ2-3,TRBV2,.,CASSEQADTQYF,TGTGCCAGCAGTGAGCAAGCTGATACGCAGTATTTT
.,TRBJ2-3,TRBV5-4,TRBD2,CASSRTSGGVDTQYF,TGTGCCAGCAGCCGGACTAGCGGGGGCGTAGATACGCAGTATTTT
.,TRBJ1-3,TRBV28,.,CASSLRGSLSGNTIYF,TGTGCCAGCAGTTTGCGGGGGTCCCTCTCTGGAAACACCATATATTTT